This T cell receptor (beta chain) stems from a study of CD8 T cells in ankylosing spondylitis. Study findings and constraints: In the blood and synovial fluid of reactive arthritis, some motif variants had been previously reported. What seemed typical of ankylosing spondylitis blood was a TCR beta motif built from several highly homologous variants.

As concerns this clonotype: Its specificity is not known.

Quantitative molecular-barcoded 5'-RACE generated the TCR beta libraries. TCRdb recomputed calls from the 5' RACE reads with MiXCR, one row per CDR3 protein. The sample has about 88,000 distinct CDR3 sequences, around 25% seen once. The CDR3 is 12 residues long. CDR1 is SGHDT, CDR2 YYEEEE, per germline. V was cut by 6 bases and J by 8 bases, with 12 bases left in between. The chain is built from TRBV5-6 and TRBJ2-1, with D maybe TRBD2 (5 bases). This receptor was identified in a male donor with ankylosing spondylitis or in good health (not recorded which). The sequencing sample was made of blood, either unsorted or a sorted T cell fraction (not recorded which). The CDR3 DNA reads as TGTGCCAGCAAAGGAACTAGGGATGAGCAGTTCTTC. This codes for CASKGTRDEQFF. The variable domain in full, with the rest retrieved from reference TRBV5-6 and TRBJ2-1, is DAGVTQSPTHLIKTRGQQVTLRCSPKSGHDTVSWYQQALGQGPQFIFQYYEEEERQRGNFPDRFSGHQFPNYSSELNVNALLLGDSALYLCASKGTRDEQFFGPGTRLTVL.